This T cell receptor beta chain comes out of a study of tumor-infiltrating lymphocytes in oesophageal squamous cell carcinoma. V dropped 1 base and J dropped 8; count of bases not matched to a gene: 4. Germline assignment: CDR1 SEHNR and CDR2 FQNEAQ (reference sequence). The CDR3 is 13 residues long. TCRdb re-called the PCR reads through MiXCR, storing one row per CDR3 protein. Here the sample spans about 14,000 distinct CDR3 sequences, less than 60% being singletons. Within the sample, this clonotype is medium-sized. The rearrangement uses TRBV7-9 and TRBJ1-2, with 7 bases fitting TRBD1. This TCR came from a male donor with esophageal squamous cell carcinoma. The source material was blood. This chain's CDR3 is CASSLEGARGYTF. In DNA, the CDR3 is TGTGCCAGCAGCTTAGAGGGGGCCAGGGGCTACACCTTC. Full variable domain (missing parts from reference TRBV7-9 and TRBJ1-2): DTGVSQNPRHKITKRGQNVTFRCDPISEHNRLYWYRQTLGQGPEFLTYFQNEAQLEKSRLLSDRFSAERPKGSFSTLEIQRTEQGDSAMYLCASSLEGARGYTFGSGTRLTVV.